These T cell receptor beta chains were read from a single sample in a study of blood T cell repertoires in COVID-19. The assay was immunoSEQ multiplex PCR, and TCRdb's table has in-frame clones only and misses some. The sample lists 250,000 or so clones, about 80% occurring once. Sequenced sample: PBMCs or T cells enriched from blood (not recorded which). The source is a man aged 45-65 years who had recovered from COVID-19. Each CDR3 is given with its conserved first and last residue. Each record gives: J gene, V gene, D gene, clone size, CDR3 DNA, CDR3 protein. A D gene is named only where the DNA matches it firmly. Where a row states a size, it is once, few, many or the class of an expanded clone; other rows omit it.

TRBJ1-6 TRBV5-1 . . TGCGCCAGCAGCTCGACCCAGGGCCCAAATTCACCCCTCCACTTT CASSSTQGPNSPLHF
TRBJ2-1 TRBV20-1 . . TGCAGTGCTAGTACTAGCATCTCCTACAATGAGCAGTTCTTC CSASTSISYNEQFF
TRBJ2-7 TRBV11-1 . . TGTGCCAGCAGCTTAAAAGAACTCAAGAGCGAGCAGTACTTC CASSLKELKSEQYF
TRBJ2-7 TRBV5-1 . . TGCGCCAGCAGCGCTGACACGTACGAGCAGTACTTC CASSADTYEQYF
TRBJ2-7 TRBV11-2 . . TGTGCCAGCAGCTTTTCCCTCGAGCAGTACTTC CASSFSLEQYF
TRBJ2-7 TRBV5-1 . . TGCGCCAGCAGCATACAGGACCCGAGCTCCTACGAGCAGTACTTC CASSIQDPSSYEQYF
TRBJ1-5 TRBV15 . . TGTGCCACCAGCAGCACAGGCGTTAGCAATCAGCCCCAGCATTTT CATSSTGVSNQPQHF
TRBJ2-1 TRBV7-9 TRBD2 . TGTGCCAGCAGCGCAACTAGCGGGAGGTTTGGTGAGCAGTTCTTC CASSATSGRFGEQFF
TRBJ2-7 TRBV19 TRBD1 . TGTGCCAGTAGTCCCCAGACAGGGAGCTACGAGCAGTACTTC CASSPQTGSYEQYF
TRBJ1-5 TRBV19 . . TGTGCCAGTAGTGGTGGGTGGTCCCGACAACAGCCCCAGCATTTT CASSGGWSRQQPQHF
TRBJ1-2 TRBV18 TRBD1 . TGTGCCAGCTCACCACCGGGGGACAGGGCTACCTACACCTTC CASSPPGDRATYTF
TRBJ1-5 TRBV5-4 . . TGTGCCAGCAGCTTGGGGGGTTGGACAGAACAAGATCAGCCCCAGCATTTT CASSLGGWTEQDQPQHF
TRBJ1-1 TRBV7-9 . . TGTGCCAGCAGCACCAGCGGGAGCACTGAAGCTTTCTTT CASSTSGSTEAFF
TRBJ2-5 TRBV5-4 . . TGTGCCAGCAGCCTCCGGGGAGGTAGGGAGACCCAGTACTTC CASSLRGGRETQYF
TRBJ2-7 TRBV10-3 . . TGTGCCATCAGTGAAATGGCGCAGGGGCAGGGGTACGAGCAGTACTTC CAISEMAQGQGYEQYF
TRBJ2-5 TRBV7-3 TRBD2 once TGTGCCAGCAGCCCTGGGGAGGGACGGGAAGAGACCCAGTACTTC CASSPGEGREETQYF
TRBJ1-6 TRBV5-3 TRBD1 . TGTGCCCGGACAGGGGTAAATTCACCCCTCCACTTT CARTGVNSPLHF
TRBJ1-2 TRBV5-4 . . TGTGCCAGCAGCCGGGAGGATCCAGTAACTTATGGCTACACCTTC CASSREDPVTYGYTF
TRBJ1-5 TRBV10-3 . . TGTGCCATCAGTGAGTCGATACACGGGGATCAGCCCCAGCATTTT CAISESIHGDQPQHF
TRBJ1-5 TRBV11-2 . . TGTGCCAGCAGCTTGACCTACGGGGATCAGCCCCAGCATTTT CASSLTYGDQPQHF
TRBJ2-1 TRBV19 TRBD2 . TGTGCCAGTAGTATGCTGGGACTAGATTACAATGAGCAGTTCTTC CASSMLGLDYNEQFF
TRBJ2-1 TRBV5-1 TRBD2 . TGCGCCAGCAGCTTTGGTAACCGAGGACTAGCGGAAAACAATGAGCAGTTCTTC CASSFGNRGLAENNEQFF
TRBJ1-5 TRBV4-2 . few TGTGCCAGCAGCCATTCCCAAGGTGGGGGGACTCAGCCCCAGCATTTT CASSHSQGGGTQPQHF
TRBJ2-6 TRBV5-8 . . TGTGCCAGCAGCTTGGCCGTAGCGACTGGGGCCAACGTCCTGACTTTC CASSLAVATGANVLTF
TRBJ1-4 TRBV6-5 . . TGTGCCAGCAGTTACTCGGCGATTAGAGGAGAAAAACTGTTTTTT CASSYSAIRGEKLFF
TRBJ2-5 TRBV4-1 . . TGCGCCAGCAGCCAAGATAAGACAGCTTGGGAGACCCAGTACTTC CASSQDKTAWETQYF
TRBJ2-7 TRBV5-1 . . TGCGCCAGCAGCTTCACAGGAGACTCCTACGAGCAGTACTTC CASSFTGDSYEQYF
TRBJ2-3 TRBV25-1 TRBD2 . TGTGCCAGCGGGTGGACTAGCGGGGCAGATACGCAGTATTTT CASGWTSGADTQYF
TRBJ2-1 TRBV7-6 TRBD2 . TGTGCCAGCAGCTTACTTTCTAGCGGGAGCTCCTACAATGAGCAGTTCTTC CASSLLSSGSSYNEQFF
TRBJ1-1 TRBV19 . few TGTGCCAGTAGACGAGACAGAAACACTGAAGCTTTCTTT CASRRDRNTEAFF
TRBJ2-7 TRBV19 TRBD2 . TGTGCCAGTAGTATAGGTACTAGCGGGGCTCGGTACGAGCAGTACTTC CASSIGTSGARYEQYF
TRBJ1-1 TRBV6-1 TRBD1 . TGTGCCAGCAGTGAAGCCCAGGGGGTGAACACTGAAGCTTTCTTT CASSEAQGVNTEAFF
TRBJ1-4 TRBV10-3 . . TGTGCCACCAGTTGGGGAGGGGGGGAGGAAAAACTGTTTTTT CATSWGGGEEKLFF
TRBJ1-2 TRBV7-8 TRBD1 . TGTGCCAGCAGCATCAGGACAGGGGCGAGCTATGGCTACACCTTC CASSIRTGASYGYTF
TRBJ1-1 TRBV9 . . TGTGCCAGCAGCGTAGTGGGGGGATCGAACACTGAAGCTTTCTTT CASSVVGGSNTEAFF
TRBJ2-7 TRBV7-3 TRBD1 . TGTGCCAGCAGCCCAGGACAGGGGAGGGCAGAGCAGTACTTC CASSPGQGRAEQYF
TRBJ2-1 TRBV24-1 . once TGTGCCACCAGTGATCCGTACAGGGAGCAGCGGTTCTTC CATSDPYREQRFF
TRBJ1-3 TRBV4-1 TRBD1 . TGCGCCAGCAGCCAGGGACAGGGCGGAAACACCATATATTTT CASSQGQGGNTIYF
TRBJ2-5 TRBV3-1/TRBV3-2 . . TGTGCCAGCAGCCAAGATGCGTGGCGGGGAGGTCGAGAGACCCAGTACTTC CASSQDAWRGGRETQYF
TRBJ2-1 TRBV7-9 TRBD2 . TGTGCCAGCCTCAGCGGGAGCGGGGGCAATGAGCAGTTCTTC CASLSGSGGNEQFF
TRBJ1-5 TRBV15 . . TGTGCCACCAGCACCCCACAGGGCAATCAGCCCCAGCATTTT CATSTPQGNQPQHF
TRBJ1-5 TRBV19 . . TGTGCCAGTAGTCCTTACAGCAATAGCAATCAGCCCCAGCATTTT CASSPYSNSNQPQHF
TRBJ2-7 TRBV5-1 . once TGCGCCAGCAGCCTCAGGGTTTTCTCCTACGAGCAGTACTTC CASSLRVFSYEQYF
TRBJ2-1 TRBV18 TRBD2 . TGTGCCAGCTCACCACGGGGACTAGCGGGGGGGACCTCCTACAATGAGCAGTTCTTC CASSPRGLAGGTSYNEQFF
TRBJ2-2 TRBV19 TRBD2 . TGTGCCAGCTTCGCCCAAATGGGGAGGGCCCTGAACACCGGGGAGCTGTTTTTT CASFAQMGRALNTGELFF
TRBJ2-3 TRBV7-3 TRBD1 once TGTGCCAGCAGCCTGACTGGACAGGGGACAATCACAGATACGCAGTATTTT CASSLTGQGTITDTQYF
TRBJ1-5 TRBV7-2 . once TGTGCCAGCAGCTTAGAAGGCGGGGGTTTTCAGCCCCAGCATTTT CASSLEGGGFQPQHF
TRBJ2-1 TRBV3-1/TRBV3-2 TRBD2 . TGTGCCAGCGCCCCTGGTAGCGGGAGGGGGTTCGATGAGCAGTTCTTC CASAPGSGRGFDEQFF
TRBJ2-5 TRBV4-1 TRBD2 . TGCGCCAGCAGCCAACTACCCCGGGGGGGGCAAGAGACCCAGTACTTC CASSQLPRGGQETQYF
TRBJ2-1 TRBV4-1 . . TGCGCCAGCAGCCAGCTGACAGGCTACAATGAGCAGTTCTTC CASSQLTGYNEQFF
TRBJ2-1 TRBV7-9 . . TGTGCCAGCAGTAGAACAGGTGACAATGAGCAGTTCTTC CASSRTGDNEQFF
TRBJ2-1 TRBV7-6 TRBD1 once TGTGCCAGCAGCTCCCTATCGGGACAGGGGGTGAATGAGCAGTTCTTC CASSSLSGQGVNEQFF
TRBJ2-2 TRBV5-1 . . TGCGCCAGCACGGTCTTCGGGGAGCTGTTTTTT CASTVFGELFF
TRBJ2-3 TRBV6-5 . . TGTGCCAGCGGCAGGGCCACAGATACGCAGTATTTT CASGRATDTQYF
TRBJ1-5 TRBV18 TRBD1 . TGTGCCAGCTCACCAATCAGGGGGCAAGGCAATCAGCCCCAGCATTTT CASSPIRGQGNQPQHF
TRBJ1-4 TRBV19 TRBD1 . TGTGCCAGTAGTGGACAGGGGGTAACTAATGAAAAACTGTTTTTT CASSGQGVTNEKLFF
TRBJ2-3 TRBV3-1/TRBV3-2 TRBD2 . TGTGCCAGCAGCCACCCTCCGGGACTAGTCACAGATACGCAGTATTTT CASSHPPGLVTDTQYF
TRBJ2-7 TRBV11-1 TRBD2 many TGTGCCAGCAGCAACACCGGGACTAGCGGGAACTACGAGCAGTACTTC CASSNTGTSGNYEQYF
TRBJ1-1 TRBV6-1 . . TGTGCCAGCAGTGGACAACAGGTAACCGTCACTGAAGCTTTCTTT CASSGQQVTVTEAFF
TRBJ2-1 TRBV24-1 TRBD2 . TGTGCCACCGGACTAGCGGGCTCGGGTGAGCAGTTCTTC CATGLAGSGEQFF